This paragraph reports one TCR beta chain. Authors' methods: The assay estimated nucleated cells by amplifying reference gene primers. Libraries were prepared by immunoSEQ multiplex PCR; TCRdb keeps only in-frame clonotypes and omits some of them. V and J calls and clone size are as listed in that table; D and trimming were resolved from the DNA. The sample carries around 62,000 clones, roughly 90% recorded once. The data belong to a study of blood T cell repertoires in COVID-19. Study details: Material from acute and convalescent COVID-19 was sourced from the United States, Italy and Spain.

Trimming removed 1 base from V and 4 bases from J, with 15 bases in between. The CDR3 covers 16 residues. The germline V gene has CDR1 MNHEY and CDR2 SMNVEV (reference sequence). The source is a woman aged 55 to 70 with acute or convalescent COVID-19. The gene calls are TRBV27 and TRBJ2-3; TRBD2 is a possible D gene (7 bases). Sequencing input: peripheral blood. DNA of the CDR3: TGTGCCAGCAGTTTATGGGTAGGGGGGAGGGCAGATACGCAGTATTTT. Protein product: CASSLWVGGRADTQYF.